Below, 16 T cell receptor beta chains from the same sample are listed, as sequenced in a study of blood T cell repertoires in COVID-19. The table came from immunoSEQ multiplex PCR; TCRdb's copy has only in-frame clones and leaves some out. Seen here are over 120,000 clones, more than 65% observed once, and the top ten hold 10%. The specimen sequenced was peripheral blood. These receptors came from a man aged 60-69 years with active or convalescent COVID-19.

J is TRBJ1-3 and V is TRBV4-3; D ambiguous. The V gene's germline CDR1 is LGHNA and CDR2 YSLEER. The CDR3 is 16 residues long. V dropped 0 bases and J dropped 0 bases, with 9 bases sitting between them. The CDR3 region has the DNA TGCGCCAGCAGCCAAGATTCTGCAGGCTCTGGAAACACCATATATTTT. This codes for CASSQDSAGSGNTIYF.

V usage is TRBV6-2 or TRBV6-3 and J usage is TRBJ2-1; 11 nucleotides agree with TRBD1. Germline V gives CDR1 MNHEY, CDR2 SVGEGT. This CDR3 is built from 15 residues. V shed 5 bases, J shed 1 base, and the junction held 1 base outside the gene matches. The DNA for the CDR3 is TGTGCCAGCAGTGGGGACAGGGGGTCCTACAATGAGCAGTTCTTC. The encoded protein is CASSGDRGSYNEQFF.

The rearrangement uses TRBV5-1 and TRBJ1-3; D gene unclear. CDR3 length equals 15 residues. V was clipped by 5 bases and J by 2 bases, with 14 bases between them. Germline-derived CDR1 and CDR2 are SGHRS and YFSETQ. The CDR3 sequence is CASSPQADTGNTIYF. The CDR3 bases are TGCGCCAGCAGTCCTCAGGCTGACACTGGAAACACCATATATTTT.

The chain is built from TRBV30 and TRBJ1-2; D is possibly TRBD1 (6 bases). The CDR3 spans 15 residues. From germline, CDR1 is GTSNPN and CDR2 SVGIG (reference sequence). V was pared by 4 bases and J by 1 base, with 16 bases between. CDR3 in amino acids: CAWTRVGALNYGYTF. The CDR3 DNA reads as TGTGCCTGGACGCGAGTGGGGGCCCTTAACTATGGCTACACCTTC. The full variable domain, rest sourced from reference TRBV30 and TRBJ1-2, is SQTIHQWPATLVQPVGSPLSLECTVEGTSNPNLYWYRQAAGRGLQLLFYSVGIGQISSEVPQNLSASRPQDRQFILSSKKLLLSDSGFYLCAWTRVGALNYGYTFGSGTRLTVV.

V usage is TRBV7-2 and J usage is TRBJ2-2, with 7 positions matching TRBD2. The CDR3 spans 16 residues. The trim removed 2 bases at V and 0 bases at J, leaving 3 bases unmatched. In germline, CDR1 is SGHTA, CDR2 FQGNSA. CDR3 amino acids: CASSLWEGTNTGELFF. Here the CDR3 DNA reads TGTGCCAGCAGCTTATGGGAGGGCACGAACACCGGGGAGCTGTTTTTT.

V gene TRBV7-9 combines with J gene TRBJ1-2; 7 bases agree with TRBD1. The CDR3 length is 13 residues. The V gene end was trimmed by 5 bases and the J gene end by 7 bases; junction bases not matched to a gene: 7. Germline V gene data show CDR1 as SEHNR and CDR2 as FQNEAQ (reference sequence). CDR3 DNA: TGTGCCAGCAGCCCCCAGGGGGGAAGTGGCTACACCTTC. Residues: CASSPQGGSGYTF.

This chain links TRBV6-2 or TRBV6-3 with TRBJ2-1; D gene ambiguous. V shed 0 bases and J shed 0 bases, with 6 bases lying between them. The CDR3 consists of 15 residues. CDR1 is MNHEY, CDR2 SVGEGT, per germline. The CDR3, as DNA: TGTGCCAGCAGTTACTCACTGAGCTCCTACAATGAGCAGTTCTTC. It specifies CASSYSLSSYNEQFF.

The CDR3 sequence is CASSPGLYSYNEQFF. CDR3 nucleotide sequence: TGCGCCAGCAGCCCGGGACTTTACTCCTACAATGAGCAGTTCTTC. The chain links TRBV4-3 to TRBJ2-1; possible D gene TRBD2, 6 bases. The CDR3 length is 15 residues. The germline V gene has CDR1 LGHNA and CDR2 YSLEER. The ends were cut back, 4 bases at V and 0 bases at J, with 10 bases in the middle.

The V and J genes are TRBV5-6 and TRBJ1-2; D gene uncertain. The germline V and J ends were trimmed by 6 bases and 3 bases, with 12 bases remaining between them. This CDR3 is 13 amino acids long. Germline CDR1 and CDR2: SGHDT and YYEEEE. The CDR3 DNA follows: TGTGCCAGCACCAAGACTAACGACTATGGCTACACCTTC. It specifies CASTKTNDYGYTF.

This clone was detected only once. V is TRBV5-5 and J is TRBJ2-5; D might be TRBD2 (5 bases). Trimming stripped 0 bases from V and 4 bases from J, with 13 bases between. The CDR3 is 15 residues long. CDR1 is SGHKS, CDR2 YYEKEE, per germline (reference sequence). The CDR3 region has the DNA TGTGCCAGCAGCTTGGCCGCGGGCGAGCTAGAGACCCAGTACTTC. Residues: CASSLAAGELETQYF. The full variable domain, with the rest looked up from reference TRBV5-5 and TRBJ2-5, is DAGVTQSPTHLIKTRGQQVTLRCSPISGHKSVSWYQQVLGQGPQFIFQYYEKEERGRGNFPDRFSARQFPNYSSELNVNALLLGDSALYLCASSLAAGELETQYFGPGTRLLVL.

The V and J genes are TRBV15 and TRBJ2-1; 14 positions agree with TRBD2. CDR3 length: 16 residues. J lost 9 bases, V lost 2 bases, and 6 bases had no gene match. Germline-derived CDR1 and CDR2 are LNHNV and YYDKDF (reference sequence). CDR3 DNA: TGTGCCACCAGCAGATCGGGGACTAGCGGGAGAGTTGAGCAGTTCTTC. Encoded protein: CATSRSGTSGRVEQFF.

In its sample, this clone was seen once. The V and J genes are TRBV27 and TRBJ2-3, with TRBD2 identical over 8 bases. CDR3 size: 15 residues. The germline V gene encodes CDR1 MNHEY and CDR2 SMNVEV (reference sequence). J gave up 1 base and V 3 bases, and 3 bases lay outside the gene matches. The chain's CDR3 is CASSLVTSGTDTQYF. As DNA, the CDR3 is TGTGCCAGCAGTTTGGTGACTAGCGGCACAGATACGCAGTATTTT.

The chain joins TRBV4-3 to TRBJ1-4, with D possibly being TRBD1 (6 bases). This CDR3 comprises 15 residues. CDR1 is LGHNA, CDR2 YSLEER, per germline. The germline V and J ends were trimmed by 0 bases and 8 bases, with 13 bases remaining between them. The chain's CDR3 is CASSQEPGAKEKLFF. CDR3 sequence (DNA): TGCGCCAGCAGCCAAGAACCAGGGGCAAAAGAAAAACTGTTTTTT.

The J gene is TRBJ2-3, the V gene TRBV11-3; 7 bases line up with TRBD1. Per the germline V gene, CDR1 is SGHNT and CDR2 is YENEEA. This CDR3 has 17 amino acids. J was trimmed by 5 bases and V by 4 bases; bases with no gene match: 15. Here the CDR3 reads CASSSYRGLRYGDTQYF. The CDR3, as DNA: TGTGCCAGCAGCTCGTACAGGGGTCTGAGGTACGGAGATACGCAGTATTTT. The full variable domain, rest sourced from reference TRBV11-3 and TRBJ2-3, is EAGVVQSPRYKIIEKKQPVAFWCNPISGHNTLYWYLQNLGQGPELLIRYENEEAVDDSQLPKDRFSAERLKGVDSTLKIQPAELGDSAVYLCASSSYRGLRYGDTQYFGPGTRLTVL.

J is TRBJ2-2 and V is TRBV11-3; D unresolved. Trimming cost V 0 bases and J 6 bases, with 11 bases left between them. Germline CDR1 reads SGHNT; CDR2 reads YENEEA. The CDR3 has 15 residues. The CDR3 loop is CASSLDLPRSGELFF. In nucleotides, the CDR3 is TGTGCCAGCAGCTTAGATCTCCCGAGGTCCGGGGAGCTGTTTTTT.

This chain links TRBV6-4 with TRBJ2-1, with TRBD2 matching over 9 bases. V dropped 2 bases and J dropped 0; count of bases not matched to a gene: 2. Germline V gene lookup returns CDR1 MRHNA and CDR2 SNTAGT. The CDR3 loop spans 16 amino acids. The DNA of the CDR3 is TGTGCCAGCAGTGACGCGGGGGGGCGCTCCTACAATGAGCAGTTCTTC. Translating gives CASSDAGGRSYNEQFF.